A single sample gave rise to the 27 T cell receptor beta chains below, sequenced in a study of T-cell reconstitution after alpha-beta-depleted transplantation in children. This sample's TCRbeta library carried unique molecular identifier barcodes. TCRdb fed the PCR reads into MiXCR, producing one record per CDR3 protein. The sample includes about 110,000 distinct CDR3 sequences, 5.5% to 6.5% of them seen just once. Sequences were derived from PBMCs, mostly from graft donor cells, sampled 360 days after TCRalphabeta/CD19-depleted stem cell transplant. These receptors all stem from a male patient aged 2 to 10 who had a stem cell transplant for acute lymphoblastic leukemia, so the T cells may come from the graft donor.

This clonotype was counted many times. This chain's CDR3 is CASSPGGDRRGGQFF. As DNA, the CDR3 is TGTGCCAGCAGCCCAGGGGGAGACAGGCGAGGGGGGCAGTTCTTC. The chain carries TRBV9 and TRBJ2-1; 7 nucleotides match TRBD1. The length of the CDR3 is 15 residues. Trimming removed 4 bases from V and 12 bases from J; junction bases left unmatched: 16. The germline V gene has CDR1 SGDLS and CDR2 YYNGEE.

This clonotype has ten or more counts. V gene TRBV29-1 combines with J gene TRBJ2-5; possibly TRBD1 for D (5 bases). The ends were cut back, 5 bases at V and 5 bases at J, with 12 bases in the middle. The CDR3 runs to 12 residues. The germline V gene has CDR1 SQVTM and CDR2 ANQGSEA. The CDR3 DNA sequence: TGCAGCGTTCTTGGGGCTCCCGAGACCCAGTACTTC. Protein product: CSVLGAPETQYF.

This clonotype is categorized as large (0.1 to 1%). V gene TRBV7-8 combines with J gene TRBJ2-3, with D hard to call. Germline CDR1 is SGHVS and CDR2 is FQNEAQ. Trimming stripped 4 bases from V and 4 bases from J, with 6 bases between. This CDR3 is built from 12 residues. CDR3: CASSWLSDTQYF. The CDR3 DNA follows: TGTGCCAGCAGCTGGCTATCAGATACGCAGTATTTT.

There are a few counts of this clonotype. This chain joins TRBV19 and TRBJ2-1; D is unresolved. From germline, CDR1 is LNHDA and CDR2 SQIVND (reference sequence). CDR3 size: 13 residues. V lost 0 bases and J 7 bases, leaving 7 bases between the germline ends. The CDR3 protein is CASSIESLNEQFF. CDR3 coding DNA: TGTGCCAGTAGTATAGAATCCCTTAATGAGCAGTTCTTC.

This clonotype was counted only a few times. The genes are TRBV27 and TRBJ1-6; perhaps TRBD1 as D (5 bases). V was trimmed by 6 bases and J by 0 bases, leaving 21 bases between them. In germline, CDR1 is MNHEY, CDR2 SMNVEV (reference sequence). This CDR3 is 19 amino acids long. CDR3: CASRGDGYKFSSYNSPLHF. In DNA, the CDR3 is TGTGCCAGCAGGGGGGACGGATATAAATTTAGCTCCTATAATTCACCCCTCCACTTT.

The rearrangement joins TRBV20-1 to TRBJ2-5, with a tentative D call TRBD2 (5 bases). Trimming removed 6 bases at V and 0 bases at J, with 8 bases between. The V gene's germline CDR1 is DFQATT and CDR2 SNEGSKA (reference sequence). The CDR3 consists of 12 residues. The CDR3 nucleotides read TGCAGTGCGCTAGCATACCAAGAGACCCAGTACTTC. Translating gives CSALAYQETQYF.

This clonotype was recorded many times. The J gene is TRBJ2-3, the V gene TRBV7-2, with TRBD1 matching over 7 bases. The V segment lost 6 bases and the J segment 2 bases; nucleotides outside the gene matches: 5. The CDR3 runs 14 residues. Germline CDR1 SGHTA, CDR2 FQGNSA. The CDR3: CASRATGATDTQYF. CDR3 nucleotides: TGTGCCAGCAGAGCTACAGGGGCCACAGATACGCAGTATTTT.

This clonotype was counted between two and nine times. This chain joins TRBV7-6 and TRBJ2-2; no firm D call. CDR1 is SGHVS, CDR2 FNYEAQ, per germline. V was clipped by 1 base and J by 7 bases, with 4 bases between them. CDR3 length: 12 amino acids. CDR3 protein: CASSLEGGELFF. As DNA, the CDR3 is TGTGCCAGCAGCTTAGAAGGCGGGGAGCTGTTTTTT.

The chain carries TRBV4-3 and TRBJ2-1, with D perhaps matching TRBD1 (5 bases). Trimming left V 1 base short and J 5 bases short, with 9 bases between. The germline V gene encodes CDR1 LGHNA and CDR2 YSLEER. The CDR3 totals 14 residues. CDR3 sequence reads: CASSQVQGNNEQFF. The CDR3 DNA follows: TGCGCCAGCAGCCAAGTGCAGGGTAACAATGAGCAGTTCTTC.

The chain recombines TRBV3-1 with TRBJ2-2; no clear D gene. CDR1 is LGHDT, CDR2 YNNKEL, per germline (reference sequence). V was pared by 4 bases and J by 6 bases, with 0 bases between. The CDR3 runs 10 residues. The CDR3: CASSPGELFF. Here the CDR3 DNA reads TGTGCCAGCAGCCCCGGGGAGCTGTTTTTT.

In this sample, this clonotype turned up many times. The chain employs TRBV7-2 and TRBJ2-1, with 7 positions matching TRBD2. This CDR3 is 15 amino acids long. CDR1 and CDR2 (germline): SGHTA, FQGNSA. The V and J ends lost 5 bases and 4 bases, in that order; junction bases with no gene match: 8. The DNA of the CDR3 is TGTGCCAGCAGCACCGCGGGGGTGGGGTACAATGAGCAGTTCTTC. Its translation is CASSTAGVGYNEQFF.

The rearrangement uses TRBV7-9 and TRBJ2-7; 12 nucleotides align to TRBD1. Trimming took 5 bases from V and 5 from J; bases not matched to a gene: 10. This CDR3 region has 16 residues. The germline V gene has CDR1 SEHNR and CDR2 FQNEAQ (reference sequence). CDR3 residues: CASSPHRGQGANEQYF. The CDR3 bases are TGTGCCAGCAGCCCCCATCGGGGACAGGGGGCCAACGAGCAGTACTTC.

This clonotype was picked up many times. This chain links TRBV20-1 with TRBJ2-7, with 9 bases fitting TRBD2. CDR1 DFQATT and CDR2 SNEGSKA come from the germline V gene (reference sequence). Trimming took 0 bases from V and 1 from J; bases not matched to a gene: 10. The CDR3 has 17 residues. The CDR3 region has the DNA TGCAGTGCTAGAGATCATATTTTAGCGGGGGCGTCCTACGAGCAGTACTTC. Amino acids: CSARDHILAGASYEQYF.

This clonotype was counted at least ten times. This rearrangement joins TRBV4-2 to TRBJ2-7, with a tentative D call TRBD2 (6 bases). Germline CDR1 reads LGHNA; CDR2 reads YNFKEQ. V was pared by 1 base and J by 3 bases, with 13 bases between. CDR3 length equals 15 residues. CDR3 protein: CASSQGAAGSYEQYF. The CDR3 DNA sequence: TGTGCCAGCAGCCAAGGCGCAGCGGGTAGCTACGAGCAGTACTTC.

This clonotype was seen at least ten times. This chain connects TRBV7-9 to TRBJ2-7; D is unclear. Between the trimmed V and J ends, which lost 1 base and 7 bases, there was a span of 8 bases. CDR1 is SEHNR and CDR2 is FQNEAQ in the germline V gene (reference sequence). The CDR3 sequence is 12 residues long. CDR3 sequence reads: CASSLGRLEQYF. CDR3 nucleotides: TGTGCCAGCAGCTTAGGGCGGCTGGAGCAGTACTTC.

In this sample, this clonotype turned up a few times. This CDR3 reads CASRSRGETQYF. CDR3 sequence (DNA): TGTGCCAGCAGGAGCCGAGGGGAGACCCAGTACTTC. The chain carries TRBV6-1 and TRBJ2-5, with a possible D match to TRBD2 (5 bases). The CDR3 spans 12 residues. Germline V gene data show CDR1 as MNHNS and CDR2 as SASEGT. The ends were cut back, 6 bases at V and 5 bases at J, with 10 bases in the middle.

The CDR3 loop reads CASSYPGETQYF. The CDR3 region has the DNA TGTGCCAGCAGTTACCCCGGGGAGACCCAGTACTTC. This rearrangement joins TRBV6-2 or TRBV6-3 to TRBJ2-5; D gene ambiguous. V shed 2 bases and J shed 5 bases, with 6 bases lying between them. Looked up from germline, CDR1 is MNHEY and CDR2 is SVGEGT. The CDR3 covers 12 residues.

There are many counts of this clonotype. The chain recombines TRBV12-5 with TRBJ2-1; 12 bases match TRBD2. The CDR3 loop spans 21 amino acids. CDR1 LGHNT and CDR2 FRNRAP come from the germline V gene. Unmatched junction bases numbered 14, after V lost 2 bases and J lost 0 bases. CDR3 protein: CASGLIPRLAGEGSSYNEQFF. CDR3 coding DNA: TGTGCTAGTGGTTTGATACCGCGACTAGCGGGAGAGGGGAGCTCCTACAATGAGCAGTTCTTC.

With respect to this clonotype: At one end, the junction sequence differs from germline, possibly due to a read error. The rearrangement uses TRBV4-3 and TRBJ2-3, with a weak D call TRBD2 (5 bases). The length of the CDR3 is 17 residues. Per germline, CDR1 LGHNA and CDR2 YSLEER. CDR3: CANSQDPPLGDTDTQYF. The CDR3 DNA follows: TGCGCCAACAGCCAAGATCCCCCACTAGGAGACACAGATACGCAGTATTTT.

This clonotype was seen at least ten times. This chain connects TRBV24-1 to TRBJ2-1; D may be TRBD1 (5 bases). The CDR3 is made up of 15 amino acids. V was pared by 3 bases and J by 4 bases, with 12 bases between. Germline values: CDR1 KGHDR, CDR2 SFDVKD. CDR3 DNA sequence: TGTGCCACCAGTGATCTTGGACATTCGTACAATGAGCAGTTCTTC. Translating it yields CATSDLGHSYNEQFF.

This clonotype was recorded many times. The chain recombines TRBV7-2 with TRBJ2-3; D may correspond to TRBD1 or TRBD2 (5 bases each). The V end was cut by 1 base, the J end by 1 base, with 9 bases between. Looked up from germline, CDR1 is SGHTA and CDR2 is FQGNSA. CDR3 length: 15 residues. CDR3 protein: CASSLGGVGTDTQYF. The CDR3 bases are TGTGCCAGCAGCTTAGGAGGGGTCGGCACAGATACGCAGTATTTT.

This clonotype showed up many times. The V and J genes are TRBV27 and TRBJ2-7, with TRBD1 matching over 7 bases. Trimming cost V 3 bases and J 3 bases; bases outside gene matches: 5. The CDR3 spans 14 residues. From germline, CDR1 is MNHEY and CDR2 SMNVEV (reference sequence). Here the CDR3 DNA reads TGTGCCAGCAGTTTGGAGACAGGGCGCTACGAGCAGTACTTC. It is translated as CASSLETGRYEQYF.

The CDR3 nucleotides are TGTGCCAGCAGCCCTGAGGGGAGTCCCTATCAGCCCCAGCATTTT. Protein product: CASSPEGSPYQPQHF. This chain connects TRBV12-3 or TRBV12-4 to TRBJ1-5, with D perhaps matching TRBD1 (5 bases). The V end lost 6 bases, the J end lost 5 bases, and 17 bases lay between the germline ends. The CDR3 has 15 residues.

In its sample, this clonotype was seen many times. The chain couples TRBV20-1 to TRBJ2-5; D is uncertain. This CDR3 is 13 amino acids long. Germline V gene lookup returns CDR1 DFQATT and CDR2 SNEGSKA (reference sequence). V lost 1 base and J 1 base, leaving 7 bases between the germline ends. The CDR3 sequence: CSARAEFQETQYF. The CDR3 nucleotides are TGCAGTGCTAGAGCTGAGTTCCAAGAGACCCAGTACTTC.

This clonotype has ten or more counts. This chain joins TRBV25-1 and TRBJ2-7; tentatively, D is TRBD1 (5 bases). Germline V gene lookup returns CDR1 MGHDK and CDR2 SYGVNS. With 4 bases removed from V and 7 bases from J, the gap between germline ends came to 11 bases. The CDR3 contains 12 residues. The CDR3 here is CASSVRGGEQYF. DNA of the CDR3: TGTGCCAGCAGTGTAAGGGGTGGAGAGCAGTACTTC.

This clonotype has a count of ten or more. The chain carries TRBV3-1 and TRBJ2-5; 8 nucleotides agree with TRBD2. This CDR3 has 13 amino acids. Germline CDR1 is LGHDT and CDR2 is YNNKEL (reference sequence). The junction had 4 bases not matched to a gene; V was cut back by 1 base and J by 9 bases. CDR3 loop: CASSQVGAGAQYF. The CDR3 DNA is TGTGCCAGCAGCCAAGTTGGAGCGGGAGCCCAGTACTTC.

This clonotype was seen many times. The chain links TRBV12-3 or TRBV12-4 to TRBJ1-2; D gene uncertain. This CDR3 has 17 amino acids. Trimming pared 6 bases from V and 4 bases from J, leaving 24 bases between. CDR3 coding DNA: TGTGCCAGCAGCCCTGCCCCTATCGGAAGTATCGTCTATGGCTACACCTTC. This codes for CASSPAPIGSIVYGYTF.